This T cell receptor beta chain was sequenced during a study of radiotherapy plus CTLA-4 blockade in lung cancer. This CDR3 is 15 amino acids long. Trimming left V 5 bases short and J 4 bases short, with 19 bases between. Germline V gene sequence: CDR1 SGHRS, CDR2 YFSETQ. Assay: immunoSEQ multiplex PCR; the TCRdb copy retains only in-frame clones and omits some. The sample lists about 60,000 clones; about 72% were seen once. This clone was observed a handful of times. The TCR comes from a human donor with non-small cell lung cancer who had a complete response to radiotherapy plus ipilimumab. Sample: peripheral blood, taken from a patient treated with radiotherapy plus ipilimumab. V usage is TRBV5-1 and J usage is TRBJ2-7, with a tentative D call TRBD1 (5 bases). The CDR3 sequence is CASRPDSTGLYEQYF. In nucleotides, the CDR3 is TGCGCCAGCAGGCCAGACAGCACCGGGCTTTACGAGCAGTACTTC.